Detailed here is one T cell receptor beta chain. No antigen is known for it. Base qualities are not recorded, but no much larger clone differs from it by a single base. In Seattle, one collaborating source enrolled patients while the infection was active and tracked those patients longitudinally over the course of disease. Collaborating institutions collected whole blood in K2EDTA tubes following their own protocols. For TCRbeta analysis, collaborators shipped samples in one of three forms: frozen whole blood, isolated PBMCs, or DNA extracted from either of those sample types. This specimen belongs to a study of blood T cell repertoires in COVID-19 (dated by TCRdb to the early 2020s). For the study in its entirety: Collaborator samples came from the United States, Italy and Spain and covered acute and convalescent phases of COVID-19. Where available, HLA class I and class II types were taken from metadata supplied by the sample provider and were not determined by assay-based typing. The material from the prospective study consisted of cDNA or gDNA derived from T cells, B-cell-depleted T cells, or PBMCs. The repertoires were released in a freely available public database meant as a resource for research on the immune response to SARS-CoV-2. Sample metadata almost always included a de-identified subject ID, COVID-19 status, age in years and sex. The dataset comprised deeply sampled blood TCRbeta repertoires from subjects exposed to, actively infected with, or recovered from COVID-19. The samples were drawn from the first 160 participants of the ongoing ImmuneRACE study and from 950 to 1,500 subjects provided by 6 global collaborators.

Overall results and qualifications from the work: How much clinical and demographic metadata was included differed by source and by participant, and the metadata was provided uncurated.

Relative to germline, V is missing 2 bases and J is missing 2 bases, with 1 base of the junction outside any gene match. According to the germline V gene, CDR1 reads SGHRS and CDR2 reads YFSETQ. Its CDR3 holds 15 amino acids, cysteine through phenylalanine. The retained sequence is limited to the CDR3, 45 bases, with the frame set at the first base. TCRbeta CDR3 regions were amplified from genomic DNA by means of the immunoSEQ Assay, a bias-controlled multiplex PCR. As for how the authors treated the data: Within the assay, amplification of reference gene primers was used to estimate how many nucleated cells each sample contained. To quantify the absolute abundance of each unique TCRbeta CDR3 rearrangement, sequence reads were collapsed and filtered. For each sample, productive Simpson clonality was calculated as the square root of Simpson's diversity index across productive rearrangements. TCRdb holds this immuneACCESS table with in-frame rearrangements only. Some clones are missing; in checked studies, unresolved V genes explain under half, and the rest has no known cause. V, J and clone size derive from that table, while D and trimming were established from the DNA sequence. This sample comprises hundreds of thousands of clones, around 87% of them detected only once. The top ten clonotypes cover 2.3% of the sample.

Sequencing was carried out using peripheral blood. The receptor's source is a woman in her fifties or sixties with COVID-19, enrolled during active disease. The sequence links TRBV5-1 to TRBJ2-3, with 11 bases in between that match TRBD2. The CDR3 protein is CASSLLAGDTDTQYF. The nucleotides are TGCGCCAGCAGCTTACTAGCGGGGGACACAGATACGCAGTATTTT. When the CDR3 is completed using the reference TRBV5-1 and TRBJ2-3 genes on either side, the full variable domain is KAGVTQTPRYLIKTRGQQVTLSCSPISGHRSVSWYQQTPGQGLQFLFEYFSETQRNKGNFPGRFSGRQFSNSRSEMNVSTLELGDSALYLCASSLLAGDTDTQYFGPGTRLTVL.